This TCR beta chain appears in the sequencing data of a study of PD-1 blockade in classical Hodgkin lymphoma (dated by TCRdb to between 2020 and 2021). In the study overall: Nivolumab dosing was 3 mg/kg intravenously every 2 weeks, continuing until either disease progression or unacceptable toxicity. The study used TCR beta sequencing and CyTOF to define a peripheral blood immune signature of response to PD-1 blockade in classical Hodgkin lymphoma.

Genomic DNA was extracted with the Qiagen DNeasy kit from unsorted PBMCs and from negatively selected CD4+ and CD8+ fractions. Amplification of TCR beta CDR3 regions was done by immunoSEQ multiplex PCR with primers that anneal to V and J segments. A synthetic immune receptor repertoire was used to minimize amplification bias, and any residual bias was removed computationally once sequencing was done. As for how the authors treated the data: Custom Python scripts were used to quantify repertoire diversity as the Shannon entropy index. The unsorted, CD4+ and CD8+ repertoires were each analyzed separately, with the exception of combined analyses, where CD4+ and CD8+ sequences were merged in silico. A clone was considered expanded if an increase in frequency of at least 2-fold after treatment relative to C1D1 was found, and a pseudocount of 0.5 was applied to clones undetected at baseline. Singleton clones were defined as clones with 0 or 1 copy at C1D1, and non-singleton clones were defined as clones with 2 or more copies. Clones expanded in unsorted samples were labelled as CD4+, CD8+ or unknown by matching protein sequences in sorted samples from the same patient. Wilcoxon tests were applied to paired samples to test diversity changes from C1D1 to C4D1. As stored in TCRdb, this immuneACCESS dataset retains in-frame rearrangements with V and J assigned. A fraction of the clones does not appear; measured against another copy, unresolved V genes explain less than half of the discrepancy, and the remainder lacks a known reason. V, J and clone size are those of that table, while D and trimming were read from the DNA. Present in this sample are 25,000 to 30,000 clones, about four fifths of which were seen just once. 15% to 20% of the sample belongs to the ten largest clones.

Broad study findings and their caveats: Among trial patients, those achieving complete response had baseline diversity similar to that of newly diagnosed patients, while diversity was significantly lower in partial responders and progressors. By C4D1, a significant rise was seen in CD4+ TCR diversity but not in CD8+ TCR diversity (p=0.0027 vs p=0.16), and the rise was most apparent among complete responders (p=0.02). Patients starting nivolumab less than 1 year after ASCT had lower diversity and were excluded from later analyses to avoid confounding by immune reconstitution. The study was limited to a single clinical trial cohort, and causes of repertoire differences, possibly disease activity or prior therapy, remained undefined. Newly diagnosed patients were reported to have lower baseline TCR diversity than healthy donors, and relapsed/refractory patients were reported to have lower baseline TCR diversity still.

In light of the paper, this sample's time point label describes: cycle 4 day 1 (C4D1), after less than seven weeks of nivolumab. Every trial patient had relapsed following autologous stem cell transplantation, and prior brentuximab vedotin exposure was what differed among cohorts A, B and C. A total of approximately 51 patients with relapsed/refractory classical Hodgkin lymphoma made up the trial cohort, and each patient's best overall response was complete response, partial response or progressive disease. Single-agent nivolumab was administered to trial patients in the multi-cohort phase II CheckMate 205 trial. Best overall response was determined by an independent review committee according to the 2007 International Working Group response criteria. Trial PBMCs were collected immediately before nivolumab initiation (C1D1) and during therapy at cycle 2 day 1 and cycle 4 day 1. Peripheral blood was collected in 8 mL Vacutainer Cell Preparation Tubes, from which PBMCs were isolated by centrifugation and then cryopreserved.

Remarks on this clone: No cognate antigen has been identified for it. Per-nucleotide qualities are absent, and no much larger clonotype sits a single base away.

V was cut back by 5 bases and J by 5 bases, leaving a gap of 8 bases between them. The germline V gene (reference sequence) sets CDR1 to SEHNR and CDR2 to FQNEAQ. Measured from the cysteine to the phenylalanine, the CDR3 is 12 residues long. The DNA shown is the 36-base CDR3, in frame from base 1. This sequence was found in a human donor with classical Hodgkin lymphoma. Source: peripheral blood mononuclear cells (PBMCs), taken before the fourth cycle of nivolumab. The V gene is TRBV7-9 and the J gene is TRBJ2-3; confidence is insufficient to name the D gene. The CDR3 region reads CASSRAGDTQYF. The sequenced DNA: TGTGCCAGCAGCCGAGCTGGAGATACGCAGTATTTT. The full variable domain, with segments outside the CDR3 supplied by the reference TRBV7-9 and TRBJ2-3 proteins, appears as DTGVSQNPRHKITKRGQNVTFRCDPISEHNRLYWYRQTLGQGPEFLTYFQNEAQLEKSRLLSDRFSAERPKGSFSTLEIQRTEQGDSAMYLCASSRAGDTQYFGPGTRLTVL.